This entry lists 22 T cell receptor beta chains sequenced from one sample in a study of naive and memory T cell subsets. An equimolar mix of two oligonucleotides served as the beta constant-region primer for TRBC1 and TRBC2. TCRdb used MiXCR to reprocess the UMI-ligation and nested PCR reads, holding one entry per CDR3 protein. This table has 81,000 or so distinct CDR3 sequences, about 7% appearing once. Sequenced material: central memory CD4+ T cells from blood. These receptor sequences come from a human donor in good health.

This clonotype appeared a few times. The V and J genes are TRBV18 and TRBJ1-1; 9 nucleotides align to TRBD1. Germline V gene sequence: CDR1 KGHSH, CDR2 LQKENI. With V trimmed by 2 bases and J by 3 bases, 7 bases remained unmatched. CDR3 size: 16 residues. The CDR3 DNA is TGTGCCAGCTCACCAAGACAGGGGGGTGGGGACACTGAAGCTTTCTTT. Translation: CASSPRQGGGDTEAFF.

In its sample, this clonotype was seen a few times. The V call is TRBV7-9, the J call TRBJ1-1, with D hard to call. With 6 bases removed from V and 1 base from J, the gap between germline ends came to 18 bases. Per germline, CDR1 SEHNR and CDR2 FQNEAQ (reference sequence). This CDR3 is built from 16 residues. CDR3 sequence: CASRGSSGETNTEAFF. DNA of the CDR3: TGTGCCAGCAGAGGGTCTTCGGGTGAGACGAACACTGAAGCTTTCTTT.

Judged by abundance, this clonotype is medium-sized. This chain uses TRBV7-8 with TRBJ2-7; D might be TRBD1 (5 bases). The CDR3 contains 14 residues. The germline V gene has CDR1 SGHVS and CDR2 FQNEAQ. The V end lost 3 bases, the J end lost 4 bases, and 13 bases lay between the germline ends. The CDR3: CASSFVQGPYEQYF. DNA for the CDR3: TGTGCCAGCAGCTTCGTCCAGGGCCCTTACGAGCAGTACTTC.

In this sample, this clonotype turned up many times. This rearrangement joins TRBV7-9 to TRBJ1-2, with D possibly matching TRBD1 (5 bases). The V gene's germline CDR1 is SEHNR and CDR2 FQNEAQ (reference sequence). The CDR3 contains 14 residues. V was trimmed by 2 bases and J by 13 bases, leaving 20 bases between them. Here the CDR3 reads CASSLKAVDRTTTF. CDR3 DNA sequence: TGTGCCAGCAGCTTAAAGGCGGTAGACAGAACTACCACCTTC.

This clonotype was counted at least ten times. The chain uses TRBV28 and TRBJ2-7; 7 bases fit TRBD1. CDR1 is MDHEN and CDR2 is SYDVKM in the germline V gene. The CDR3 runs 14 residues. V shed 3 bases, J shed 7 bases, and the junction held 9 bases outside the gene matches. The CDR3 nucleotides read TGTGCCAGCAGTTTCTCGACAGGGTTCAGGGAGCAGTACTTC. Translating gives CASSFSTGFREQYF.

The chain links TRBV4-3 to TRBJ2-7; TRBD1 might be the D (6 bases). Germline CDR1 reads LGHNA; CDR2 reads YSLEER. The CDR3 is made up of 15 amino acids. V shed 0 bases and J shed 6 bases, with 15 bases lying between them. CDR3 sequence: CASSQDYRASREQYF. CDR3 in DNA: TGCGCCAGCAGCCAAGACTACAGGGCGTCTCGCGAGCAGTACTTC.

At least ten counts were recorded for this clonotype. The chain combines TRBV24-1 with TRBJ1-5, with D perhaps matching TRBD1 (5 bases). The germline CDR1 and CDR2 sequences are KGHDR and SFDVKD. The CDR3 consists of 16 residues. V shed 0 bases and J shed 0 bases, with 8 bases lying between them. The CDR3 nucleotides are TGTGCCACCAGTGATTTGGAGGGACCTAGCAATCAGCCCCAGCATTTT. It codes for CATSDLEGPSNQPQHF.

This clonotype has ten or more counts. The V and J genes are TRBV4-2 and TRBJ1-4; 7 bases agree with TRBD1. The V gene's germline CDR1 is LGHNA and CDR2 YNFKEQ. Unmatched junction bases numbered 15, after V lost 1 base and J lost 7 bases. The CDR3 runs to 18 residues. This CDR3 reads CASSQASMSVAGGEKLFF. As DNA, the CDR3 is TGTGCCAGCAGCCAAGCCAGTATGTCGGTCGCAGGGGGTGAAAAACTGTTTTTT.

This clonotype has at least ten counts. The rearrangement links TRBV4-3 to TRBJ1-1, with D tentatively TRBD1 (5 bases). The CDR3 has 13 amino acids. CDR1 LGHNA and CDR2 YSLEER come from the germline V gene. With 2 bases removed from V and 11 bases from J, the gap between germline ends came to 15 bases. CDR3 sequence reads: CASSQTTQQVAFF. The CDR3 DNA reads TGCGCCAGCAGCCAAACTACTCAACAGGTCGCTTTCTTT.

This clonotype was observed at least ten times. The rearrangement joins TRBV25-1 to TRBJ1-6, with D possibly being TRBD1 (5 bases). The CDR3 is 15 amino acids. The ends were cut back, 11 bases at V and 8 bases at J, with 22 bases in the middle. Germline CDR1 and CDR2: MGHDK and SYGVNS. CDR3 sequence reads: CAYTPGPRTDSPLHF. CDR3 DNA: TGTGCCTACACTCCGGGACCCCGGACGGATTCACCCCTCCACTTT. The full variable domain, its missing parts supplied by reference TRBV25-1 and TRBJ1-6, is EADIYQTPRYLVIGTGKKITLECSQTMGHDKMYWYQQDPGMELHLIHYSYGVNSTEKGDLSSESTVSRIRTEHFPLTLESARPSHTSQYLCAYTPGPRTDSPLHFGNGTRLTVT.

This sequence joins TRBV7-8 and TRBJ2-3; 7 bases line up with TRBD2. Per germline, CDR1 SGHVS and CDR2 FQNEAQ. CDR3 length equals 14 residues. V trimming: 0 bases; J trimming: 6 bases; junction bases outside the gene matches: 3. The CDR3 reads CASSLAGGGDTQYF. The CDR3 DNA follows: TGTGCCAGCAGCTTAGCGGGGGGAGGGGATACGCAGTATTTT.

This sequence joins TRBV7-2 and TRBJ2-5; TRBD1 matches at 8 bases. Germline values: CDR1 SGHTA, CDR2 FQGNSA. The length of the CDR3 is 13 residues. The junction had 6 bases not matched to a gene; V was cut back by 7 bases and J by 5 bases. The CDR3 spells CASTPDREETQYF. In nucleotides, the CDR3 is TGTGCCAGCACCCCGGACAGGGAGGAGACCCAGTACTTC.

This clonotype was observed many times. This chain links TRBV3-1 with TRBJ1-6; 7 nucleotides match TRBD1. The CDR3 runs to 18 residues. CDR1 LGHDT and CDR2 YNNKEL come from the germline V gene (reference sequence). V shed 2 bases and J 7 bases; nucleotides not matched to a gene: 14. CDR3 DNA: TGTGCCAGCAGCCAAAAAACCCCCGGGACAGCCAAGAATTCACCCCTCCACTTT. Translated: CASSQKTPGTAKNSPLHF. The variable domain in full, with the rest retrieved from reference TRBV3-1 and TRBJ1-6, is DTAVSQTPKYLVTQMGNDKSIKCEQNLGHDTMYWYKQDSKKFLKIMFSYNNKELIINETVPNRFSPKSPDKAHLNLHINSLELGDSAVYFCASSQKTPGTAKNSPLHFGNGTRLTVT.

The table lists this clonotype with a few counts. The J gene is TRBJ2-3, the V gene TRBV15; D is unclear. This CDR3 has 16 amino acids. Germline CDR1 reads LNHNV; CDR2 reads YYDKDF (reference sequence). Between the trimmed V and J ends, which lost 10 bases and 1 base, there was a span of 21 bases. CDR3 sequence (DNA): TGTGCCAGACCCGGTGATCCGCGGCCTTGCACAGATACGCAGTATTTT. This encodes CARPGDPRPCTDTQYF.

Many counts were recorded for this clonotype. CDR3 sequence (DNA): TGTGCCTGGAGTGTAGAGCCTAACGCCGGGGAGCTGTTTTTT. Translation gives CAWSVEPNAGELFF. V is TRBV30 and J is TRBJ2-2; D unresolved. In germline, CDR1 is GTSNPN, CDR2 SVGIG (reference sequence). V lost 0 bases and J lost 6, with 11 bases in between. The CDR3 spans 14 residues.

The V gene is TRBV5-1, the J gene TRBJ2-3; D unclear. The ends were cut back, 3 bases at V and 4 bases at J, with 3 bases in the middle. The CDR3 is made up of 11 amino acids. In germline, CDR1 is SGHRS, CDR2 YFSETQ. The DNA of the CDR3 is TGCGCCAGCAGCTGGGCAGATACGCAGTATTTT. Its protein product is CASSWADTQYF. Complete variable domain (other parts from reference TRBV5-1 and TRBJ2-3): KAGVTQTPRYLIKTRGQQVTLSCSPISGHRSVSWYQQTPGQGLQFLFEYFSETQRNKGNFPGRFSGRQFSNSRSEMNVSTLELGDSALYLCASSWADTQYFGPGTRLTVL.

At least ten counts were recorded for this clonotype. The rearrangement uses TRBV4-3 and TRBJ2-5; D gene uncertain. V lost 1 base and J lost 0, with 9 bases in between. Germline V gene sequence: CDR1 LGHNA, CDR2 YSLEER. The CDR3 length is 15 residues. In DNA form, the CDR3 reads TGCGCCAGCAGCCAAGGGTGGTCAAACCAAGAGACCCAGTACTTC. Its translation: CASSQGWSNQETQYF.

The CDR3 region has the DNA TGTGCCAGCAGCTTAGACACGGCCGCGGGAGAGCAGTACTTC. Its protein product is CASSLDTAAGEQYF. This rearrangement joins TRBV7-7 to TRBJ2-7; D is perhaps TRBD2 (6 bases). There are 14 residues in the CDR3. Looked up from germline, CDR1 is SSHAT and CDR2 is FNYEAQ (reference sequence). Trimming took 1 base from V and 7 from J, leaving 14 bases between them.

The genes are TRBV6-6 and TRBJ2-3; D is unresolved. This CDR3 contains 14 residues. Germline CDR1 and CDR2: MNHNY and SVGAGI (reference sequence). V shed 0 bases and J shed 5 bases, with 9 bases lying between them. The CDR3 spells CASSYSRTLDTQYF. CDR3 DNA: TGTGCCAGCAGTTACTCTCGGACCTTAGATACGCAGTATTTT.

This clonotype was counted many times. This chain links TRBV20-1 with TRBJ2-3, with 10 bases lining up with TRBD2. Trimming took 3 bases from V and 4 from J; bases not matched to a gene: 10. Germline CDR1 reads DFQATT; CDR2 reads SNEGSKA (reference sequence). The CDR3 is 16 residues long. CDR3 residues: CSASTQRGGRSDTQYF. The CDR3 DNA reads TGCAGTGCTAGCACTCAGCGGGGGGGCCGGTCAGATACGCAGTATTTT.

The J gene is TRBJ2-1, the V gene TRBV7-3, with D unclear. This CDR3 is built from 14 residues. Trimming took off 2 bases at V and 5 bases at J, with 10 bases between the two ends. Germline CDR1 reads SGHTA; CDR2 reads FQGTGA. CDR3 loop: CASSLFQSNNEQFF. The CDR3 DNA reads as TGTGCCAGCAGCTTATTCCAAAGTAACAATGAGCAGTTCTTC.

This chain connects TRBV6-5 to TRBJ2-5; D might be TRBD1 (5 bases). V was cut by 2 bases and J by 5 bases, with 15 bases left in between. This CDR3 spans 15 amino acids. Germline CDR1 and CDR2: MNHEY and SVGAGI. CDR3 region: CASSYGAGYGETQYF. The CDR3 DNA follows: TGTGCCAGCAGTTACGGTGCAGGGTACGGGGAGACCCAGTACTTC.